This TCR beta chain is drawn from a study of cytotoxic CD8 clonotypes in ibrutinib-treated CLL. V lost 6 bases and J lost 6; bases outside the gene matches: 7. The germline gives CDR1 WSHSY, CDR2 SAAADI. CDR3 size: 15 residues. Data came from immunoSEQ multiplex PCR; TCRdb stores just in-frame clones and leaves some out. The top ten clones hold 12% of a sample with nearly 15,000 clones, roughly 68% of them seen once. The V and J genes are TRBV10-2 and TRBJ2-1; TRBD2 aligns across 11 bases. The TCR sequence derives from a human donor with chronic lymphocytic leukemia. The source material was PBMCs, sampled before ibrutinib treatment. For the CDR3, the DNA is TGCGCCAGCAGACCTCTAGCGGGGGGTAGCAATGAGCAGTTCTTC. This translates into CASRPLAGGSNEQFF.